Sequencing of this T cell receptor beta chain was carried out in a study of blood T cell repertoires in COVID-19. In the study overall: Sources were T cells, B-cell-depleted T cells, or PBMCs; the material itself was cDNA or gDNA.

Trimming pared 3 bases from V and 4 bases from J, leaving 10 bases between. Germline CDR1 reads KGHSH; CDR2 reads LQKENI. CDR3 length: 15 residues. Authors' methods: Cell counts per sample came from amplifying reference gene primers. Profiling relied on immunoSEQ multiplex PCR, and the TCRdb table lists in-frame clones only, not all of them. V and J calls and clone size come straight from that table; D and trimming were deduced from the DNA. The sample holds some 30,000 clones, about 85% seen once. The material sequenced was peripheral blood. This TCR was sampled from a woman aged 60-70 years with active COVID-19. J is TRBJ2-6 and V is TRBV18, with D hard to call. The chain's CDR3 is CASSPTGPGANVLTF. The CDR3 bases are TGTGCCAGCTCACCTACGGGTCCCGGGGCCAACGTCCTGACTTTC.